A selection of T cell receptor beta chains follows, all from one sample in a study of blood T cells in healthy people across ages. Via MiXCR, TCRdb re-called the 5' RACE reads, giving one row per CDR3 protein. Here the sample spans around 1,700,000 distinct CDR3 sequences, roughly 27% being singletons. The sequenced sample was blood. The receptors were gathered from a woman younger than 45 in good health. The CDR3 runs from the conserved cysteine through the conserved F or W. D genes are given only for firm matches. A row's size may be missing; if present it is once, few, many or a size class.

v_gene	d_gene	j_gene	abundance	CDR3nt	CDR3aa
TRBV29-1	TRBD2	TRBJ2-7	many	TGCAGCGTGGGGACTAGCGAAGCCTACGAGCAGTACTTC	CSVGTSEAYEQYF
TRBV5-1	TRBD1	TRBJ1-1	-	TGCGCCAGCAGCTTCAGACAGGGTGGGTTGAACACTGAAGCTTTCTTT	CASSFRQGGLNTEAFF
TRBV7-2	-	TRBJ1-2	once	TGTGCCAGCAGCATATCGGACTCGAATGCAAGGGGCAACTATGGCTACACCTTC	CASSISDSNARGNYGYTF
TRBV11-2	-	TRBJ2-5	few	TGTGCCAGCAGCTTAGGATTGGGGTGGGGGGAAAGGCAGACCCAGTACTTC	CASSLGLGWGERQTQYF
TRBV4-3	TRBD2	TRBJ2-1	many	TGCGCCAGCAGCCGACCCCCAAGCGGGAGTCTGGTCAATGAGCAGTTCTTC	CASSRPPSGSLVNEQFF
TRBV5-5	-	TRBJ1-2	many	TGTGCCAGCACCCCCCCGGGGGGCTCGGGCTATGGCTACACCTTC	CASTPPGGSGYGYTF
TRBV20-1	-	TRBJ1-6	few	TGCAGTGCTAGAGATCACCGGGGGACCACAATGAGCTCCTATAATTCACCCCTCCACTTT	CSARDHRGTTMSSYNSPLHF
TRBV9	-	TRBJ2-3	many	TGTGCCAGCAGCCCAGGCGGCTTCACAGATACGCAGTATTTT	CASSPGGFTDTQYF
TRBV20-1	TRBD2	TRBJ2-1	many	TGCAGTGCTCCCCCGACTAGCGGGGGGGTTTACAATGAGCAGTTCTTC	CSAPPTSGGVYNEQFF
TRBV4-1	-	TRBJ1-2	many	TGCGCCAGCAGCCAAGATCAGCGATATGGCTACACCTTC	CASSQDQRYGYTF
TRBV18	TRBD2	TRBJ2-3	few	TGTGCCAGCTCACCCGGACTAGCGGGATTGGTAGATACGCGGTATTTT	CASSPGLAGLVDTRYF
TRBV6-5	TRBD1	TRBJ1-4	-	TGTGCCAGCAGAGGGACAGGGGAAAATGAAAAACTGTTTTTT	CASRGTGENEKLFF
TRBV5-6	TRBD1	TRBJ1-1	-	TGTGCCAGCAGCTCGAACAGGGGGCGTACTGAAGCTTTCTTT	CASSSNRGRTEAFF
TRBV2	-	TRBJ1-4	many	TGTGCCAGCAGTGGTGCGGCAGGTGAAAAACTGTTTTTT	CASSGAAGEKLFF
TRBV10-3	-	TRBJ2-7	-	TGTGCCATCAGGGACGCCGACTCCTACGAGCAGTACTTC	CAIRDADSYEQYF
TRBV6-4	-	TRBJ1-2	few	TGTGCCAGCAGTGACTCCGAGGGGGGAACCTATGGCTACACCTTC	CASSDSEGGTYGYTF
TRBV20-1	TRBD1	TRBJ2-3	few	TGCAGTGCAAAAGGACAGGCTAGCACAGATACGCAGTATTTT	CSAKGQASTDTQYF
TRBV5-4	-	TRBJ1-2	-	TGTGCCAGCAGCTACCGGGACACCGGAGATGGCTACACCTTC	CASSYRDTGDGYTF
TRBV20-1	TRBD2	TRBJ2-3	-	TGCAGCGCGTGGGGCGGGAGGGCAGGTGATACGCAGTATTTT	CSAWGGRAGDTQYF
TRBV7-9	-	TRBJ1-5	few	TGTGCCAGCAGCCTAGGGGACGATTCGGGTCAGCCCCAGCATTTT	CASSLGDDSGQPQHF
TRBV5-1	-	TRBJ2-5	many	TGCGCCAGCAGCTGGCGGCAGGGAGGAGAGACCCAGTACTTC	CASSWRQGGETQYF
TRBV6-5	TRBD1	TRBJ1-2	few	TGTGCCAGCAGTTATGGTACAGGGGGCGGCTATGGCTACACCTTC	CASSYGTGGGYGYTF
TRBV11-3	TRBD2	TRBJ2-1	few	TGTGCCAGCAGCTTAGATTCTAGCGGGAGCGGCTCAGTGAGGCACAATGAGCAGTTCTTC	CASSLDSSGSGSVRHNEQFF
TRBV6-5	TRBD1	TRBJ1-1	few	TGTGCCAGCAGCCTTAACCCCACAGGGGTTGGAGCTTTCTTT	CASSLNPTGVGAFF
TRBV28	TRBD1	TRBJ2-3	-	TGTGCCAGCAGTCCAGGGACAGGGGTCTCCACAGATACGCAGTATTTT	CASSPGTGVSTDTQYF
TRBV7-2	TRBD2	TRBJ2-5	many	TGTGCCAGCACCCCGGGAGGGGAGGGAACCCAGTACTTC	CASTPGGEGTQYF
TRBV15	-	TRBJ1-2	many	TGTGCCACCAGCAGAGACGTGACAGACTTCTATGGCTACACCTTC	CATSRDVTDFYGYTF
TRBV20-1	TRBD2	TRBJ2-7	-	TGCAGTGCTAGGGGGACTAGCATGTCCTACGAGCAGTACTTC	CSARGTSMSYEQYF
TRBV4-1	-	TRBJ1-4	few	TGCGCCAGCAGCCAAGATACTATGGGTGAAAAACTGTTTTTT	CASSQDTMGEKLFF
TRBV5-1	-	TRBJ1-1	few	TGCGCCAGCAGTCTGGACCGGGCCCCGAACACTGAAGCTTTCTTT	CASSLDRAPNTEAFF
TRBV28	TRBD1	TRBJ1-2	-	TGTGCCAGCAGTTTAAGGCGGACAGGGCGGGAAACTAACTATGGCTACACCTTC	CASSLRRTGRETNYGYTF
TRBV5-1	-	TRBJ2-7	-	TGCGCCAGCCGCAATGGACCGACGGGTTACGAGCAGTACTTC	CASRNGPTGYEQYF
TRBV7-3	-	TRBJ1-2	many	TGTGCCAGCAGCTTAATTCAGGGAGACAACTATGGCTACACCTTC	CASSLIQGDNYGYTF
TRBV20-1	TRBD2	TRBJ2-1	-	TGCAGTGTTTCTCCGACTAGCGGGGGCTTCAATGAGCAGTTCTTC	CSVSPTSGGFNEQFF
TRBV19	-	TRBJ1-1	-	TGTGCCAGTAGTACACCTCCTCGTGAAGCTTTCTTT	CASSTPPREAFF
TRBV20-1	-	TRBJ1-1	-	TGCAGTGCTACGGGGAACCGTTATCTTTATAGGGAAGCTTTCTTT	CSATGNRYLYREAFF
TRBV7-2	-	TRBJ1-4	many	TGTGCCAGCAACCCTTTCCGGGGAGAAAAACTGTTTTTT	CASNPFRGEKLFF
TRBV4-1	-	TRBJ2-7	many	TGCGCCAGCAGGGGGTATGAAGGGGTGGCCTACGAGCAGTACTTC	CASRGYEGVAYEQYF
TRBV19	TRBD2	TRBJ2-2	-	TGTGCCAGTAGTATAGATCGGACTAGCGGGAGATCTGGGGAGCTGTTTTTT	CASSIDRTSGRSGELFF
TRBV27	-	TRBJ2-7	few	TGTGCCAGCACAATCGGGAGTGGCTCCTACGAGCAGTACTTC	CASTIGSGSYEQYF
TRBV7-2	-	TRBJ2-5	once	TGTGCCAACAGCTCGAGGACAGCATCCAGTGGGCAGTACTTC	CANSSRTASSGQYF
TRBV12-5	-	TRBJ2-1	-	TGTGCTAGTGGTTTGGTACCCCAGGAGGAGCAGTTCTTC	CASGLVPQEEQFF